Listed here are 17 T cell receptor beta chains from one sample, sequenced in a study of cytomegalovirus exposure and HLA in healthy donors. The PCR used 60 Vbeta and 13 Jbeta primers. Clones were sequenced by immunoSEQ multiplex PCR, and TCRdb holds only the in-frame ones, with some missing. In the table there are 200,000 to 250,000 clones, approximately 90% of which are singletons. What was sequenced was PBMCs. The receptors were sampled from a woman aged 18-29 years in good health and CMV-seronegative.

This chain joins TRBV4-3 and TRBJ2-7; TRBD1 matches 9 bases. The CDR3 consists of 14 residues. CDR1 LGHNA and CDR2 YSLEER come from the germline V gene. The J segment lost 2 bases and the V segment lost 8 bases, leaving 7 bases of the junction unmatched. This chain's CDR3 is CASGRDRAPYEQYF. CDR3 DNA: TGCGCCAGCGGCCGGGACAGGGCACCCTACGAGCAGTACTTC.

V and J are TRBV7-3 and TRBJ2-3; 9 positions agree with TRBD2. Looked up from germline, CDR1 is SGHTA and CDR2 is FQGTGA. The CDR3 loop spans 14 amino acids. V shed 5 bases, J shed 2 bases, and the junction held 2 bases outside the gene matches. The CDR3 DNA reads TGTGCCAGCAGCCAGGGACTAGCCACAGATACGCAGTATTTT. This codes for CASSQGLATDTQYF.

CDR3 loop: CASSPRQGPEAFF. Here the CDR3 DNA reads TGTGCCAGCAGCCCCCGCCAGGGGCCAGAAGCTTTCTTT. The chain is built from TRBV11-3 and TRBJ1-1; D might be TRBD1 (6 bases). Germline V gene sequence: CDR1 SGHNT, CDR2 YENEEA. This CDR3 spans 13 amino acids. Trimming removed 5 bases from V and 8 bases from J, with 15 bases in between.

This sequence joins TRBV5-1 and TRBJ1-1; D unclear. This CDR3 is built from 13 residues. Germline CDR1 reads SGHRS; CDR2 reads YFSETQ. V was pared by 0 bases and J by 0 bases, with 3 bases between. CDR3: CASSLAVNTEAFF. Written as DNA, the CDR3 is TGCGCCAGCAGCTTGGCAGTGAACACTGAAGCTTTCTTT.

The chain combines TRBV7-9 with TRBJ1-4; D remains unclear. The length of the CDR3 is 13 residues. The ends were cut back, 4 bases at V and 8 bases at J, with 11 bases in the middle. Germline assignment: CDR1 SEHNR and CDR2 FQNEAQ (reference sequence). The CDR3 bases are TGTGCCAGCAGCTCGATCGGGGTCGAAAAACTGTTTTTT. It codes for CASSSIGVEKLFF.

This chain connects TRBV5-8 to TRBJ1-1; 11 bases match TRBD1. The CDR3 is made up of 16 amino acids. Germline CDR1 and CDR2: SGHTS and YDEGEE. J was trimmed by 1 base and V by 3 bases; bases with no gene match: 5. The CDR3 reads CASSYGQGAGNTEAFF. As DNA, the CDR3 is TGTGCCAGCAGCTACGGACAGGGGGCCGGGAACACTGAAGCTTTCTTT. Full variable domain (rest looked up from reference TRBV5-8 and TRBJ1-1): EAGVTQSPTHLIKTRGQQATLRCSPISGHTSVYWYQQALGLGLQFLLWYDEGEERNRGNFPPRFSGRQFPNYSSELNVNALELEDSALYLCASSYGQGAGNTEAFFGQGTRLTVV.

The chain recombines TRBV5-1 with TRBJ2-7, with 12 bases matching TRBD2. Trimming removed 0 bases from V and 9 bases from J; junction bases left unmatched: 13. The germline V gene encodes CDR1 SGHRS and CDR2 YFSETQ. The CDR3 is made up of 17 amino acids. The CDR3 reads CASSLDSSGGAWSWQYF. The CDR3 DNA is TGCGCCAGCAGCTTGGATTCTAGCGGGGGGGCCTGGTCTTGGCAGTACTTC.

V and J are TRBV5-1 and TRBJ2-5, with a weak D call TRBD1 (6 bases). CDR1 is SGHRS and CDR2 is YFSETQ in the germline V gene. Trimming removed 0 bases at V and 5 bases at J, with 11 bases between. The CDR3 spans 14 residues. CDR3 residues: CASSLDTGTETQYF. For the CDR3, the DNA is TGCGCCAGCAGCTTGGATACAGGGACCGAGACCCAGTACTTC. The variable domain in full, with the rest retrieved from reference TRBV5-1 and TRBJ2-5, is KAGVTQTPRYLIKTRGQQVTLSCSPISGHRSVSWYQQTPGQGLQFLFEYFSETQRNKGNFPGRFSGRQFSNSRSEMNVSTLELGDSALYLCASSLDTGTETQYFGPGTRLLVL.

Comment on this clone: The same CDR3 can be traced to other DNA sequences in this sample. The chain joins TRBV2 to TRBJ2-7; 7 nucleotides line up with TRBD1. Germline assignment: CDR1 SNHLY and CDR2 FYNNEI. The CDR3 has 13 amino acids. Germline trimming cut 4 bases from V and 3 bases from J; bases unmatched to any gene: 3. DNA of the CDR3: TGTGCCAGCAGTGGACAGGGCGGCTACGAGCAGTACTTC. This encodes CASSGQGGYEQYF.

The chain uses TRBV18 and TRBJ1-4; 8 nucleotides align to TRBD1. The germline V gene has CDR1 KGHSH and CDR2 LQKENI. This CDR3 is built from 15 residues. The V and J ends lost 4 bases and 10 bases, in that order; junction bases with no gene match: 11. CDR3 DNA: TGTGCCAGCTCACTAACCAGGGGGCGCAATCGAAAACTGTTTTTT. It translates to CASSLTRGRNRKLFF.

The J gene is TRBJ1-1, the V gene TRBV11-2, with 7 bases aligning to TRBD1. The CDR3 is 13 amino acids. Germline V gene sequence: CDR1 SGHAT, CDR2 FQNNGV. V was pared by 6 bases and J by 5 bases, with 6 bases of the junction left unmatched. The CDR3 region has the DNA TGTGCCAGCAGTAGAACAGGGGAAACTGAAGCTTTCTTT. Its protein is CASSRTGETEAFF.

The chain joins TRBV4-3 to TRBJ2-7, with D tentatively TRBD2 (6 bases). V lost 1 base and J lost 3, with 19 bases in between. CDR1 LGHNA and CDR2 YSLEER come from the germline V gene. This CDR3 has 17 amino acids. CDR3 loop: CASSQGVGGETFYEQYF. DNA of the CDR3: TGCGCCAGCAGCCAAGGCGTCGGCGGGGAGACGTTCTACGAGCAGTACTTC.

V usage is TRBV2 and J usage is TRBJ1-4; D remains ambiguous. V was cut by 5 bases and J by 0 bases, with 10 bases left in between. Germline values: CDR1 SNHLY, CDR2 FYNNEI. This CDR3 has 15 residues. The CDR3 is CASSSYRATNEKLFF. As DNA, the CDR3 is TGTGCCAGCAGTTCCTACCGTGCAACTAATGAAAAACTGTTTTTT.

The rearrangement links TRBV10-1 to TRBJ1-3; D unclear. The V gene lost 2 bases and the J gene lost 0 bases, with 8 bases spanning the gap. CDR1 is WNHNN and CDR2 is SYGVQD in the germline V gene (reference sequence). The CDR3 runs to 15 residues. CDR3 loop: CASSENLASGNTIYF. CDR3 in DNA: TGCGCCAGCAGTGAGAATTTGGCCTCTGGAAACACCATATATTTT.

This sequence joins TRBV15 and TRBJ2-7, with 9 positions matching TRBD2. J was trimmed by 5 bases and V by 5 bases; bases with no gene match: 4. Germline CDR1 LNHNV, CDR2 YYDKDF (reference sequence). CDR3 length equals 13 residues. This CDR3 reads CATSAAGGHEQYF. CDR3 nucleotide sequence: TGTGCCACCAGCGCAGCGGGGGGCCACGAGCAGTACTTC. Filled out from reference TRBV15 and TRBJ2-7, the complete variable domain reads DAMVIQNPRYQVTQFGKPVTLSCSQTLNHNVMYWYQQKSSQAPKLLFHYYDKDFNNEADTPDNFQSRRPNTSFCFLDIRSPGLGDTAMYLCATSAAGGHEQYFGPGTRLTVT.

V is TRBV5-1 and J is TRBJ1-3; 7 nucleotides match TRBD1. The CDR3 is made up of 14 amino acids. Germline V gene sequence: CDR1 SGHRS, CDR2 YFSETQ. The junction had 2 bases not matched to a gene; V was cut back by 3 bases and J by 2 bases. CDR3 coding DNA: TGCGCCAGCAGCTGGGGGACAGCTGGAAACACCATATATTTT. Its protein product is CASSWGTAGNTIYF.

This clone was counted only a few times. The CDR3 here is CASRTQGAQGKNIQYF. CDR3 nucleotide sequence: TGTGCCAGCAGGACGCAGGGGGCGCAGGGCAAAAACATTCAGTACTTC. The chain couples TRBV28 to TRBJ2-4; 8 positions agree with TRBD1. Germline values: CDR1 MDHEN, CDR2 SYDVKM. Trimming at V came to 6 bases and at J to 3 bases, leaving 10 bases not matched to a gene. The CDR3 length is 16 residues. The variable domain in full, with the rest retrieved from reference TRBV28 and TRBJ2-4, is DVKVTQSSRYLVKRTGEKVFLECVQDMDHENMFWYRQDPGLGLRLIYFSYDVKMKEKGDIPEGYSVSREKKERFSLILESASTNQTSMYLCASRTQGAQGKNIQYFGAGTRLSVL.